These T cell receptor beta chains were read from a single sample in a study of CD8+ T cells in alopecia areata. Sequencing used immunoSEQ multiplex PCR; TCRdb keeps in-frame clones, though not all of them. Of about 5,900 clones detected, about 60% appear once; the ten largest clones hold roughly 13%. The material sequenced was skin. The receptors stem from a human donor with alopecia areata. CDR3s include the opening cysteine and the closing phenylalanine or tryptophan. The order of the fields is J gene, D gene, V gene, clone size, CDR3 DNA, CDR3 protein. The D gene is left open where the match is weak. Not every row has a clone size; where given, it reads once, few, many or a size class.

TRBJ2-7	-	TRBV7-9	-	TGTGCCAGCAGCCCAGACTACTACGAGCAGTACTTC	CASSPDYYEQYF
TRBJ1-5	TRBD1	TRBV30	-	TGTGCCTGGAGGGTGGGACAGCCGAATCAGCCCCAGCATTTT	CAWRVGQPNQPQHF
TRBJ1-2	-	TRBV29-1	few	TGCAGCGTTACAGCATCCTATGGCTACACCTTC	CSVTASYGYTF
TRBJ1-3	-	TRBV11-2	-	TGTGCCAGCAGCTTAGGAGGAGCTGGAAACACCATATATTTT	CASSLGGAGNTIYF
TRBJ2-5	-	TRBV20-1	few	TGCAGTGCTACCCCCACGGAGACCCAGTACTTC	CSATPTETQYF
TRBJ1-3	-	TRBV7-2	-	TGTGCCAGCAGCCCCCAAGGCCAGAGAAACACCATATATTTT	CASSPQGQRNTIYF
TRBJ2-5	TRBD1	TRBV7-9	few	TGTGCCAGCAGCCCGCCGGGACAGGGGTATGGTGAGACCCAGTACTTC	CASSPPGQGYGETQYF
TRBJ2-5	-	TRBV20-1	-	TGCAGTGCCCCTACAGGGGAGACCCAGTACTTC	CSAPTGETQYF
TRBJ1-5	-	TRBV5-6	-	TGTGCCAGCAGCCCTATTAACCGTCAGCCCCAGCATTTT	CASSPINRQPQHF
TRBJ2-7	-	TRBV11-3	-	TGTGCCAGCAGCCCGGGAGTCGCCAGGGAGCAGTACTTC	CASSPGVAREQYF